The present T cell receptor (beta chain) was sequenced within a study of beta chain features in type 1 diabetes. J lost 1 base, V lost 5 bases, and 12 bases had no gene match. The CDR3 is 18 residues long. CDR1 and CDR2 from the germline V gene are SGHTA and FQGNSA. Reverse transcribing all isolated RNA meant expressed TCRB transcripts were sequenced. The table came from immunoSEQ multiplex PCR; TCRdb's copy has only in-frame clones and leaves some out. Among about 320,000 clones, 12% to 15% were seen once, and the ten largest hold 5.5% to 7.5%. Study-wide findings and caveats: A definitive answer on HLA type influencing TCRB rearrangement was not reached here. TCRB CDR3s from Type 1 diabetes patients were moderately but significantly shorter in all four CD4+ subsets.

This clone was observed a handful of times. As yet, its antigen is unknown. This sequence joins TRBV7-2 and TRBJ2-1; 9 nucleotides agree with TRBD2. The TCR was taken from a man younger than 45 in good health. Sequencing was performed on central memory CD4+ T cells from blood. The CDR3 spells CASSRKASGEISYNEQFF. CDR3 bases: TGTGCCAGCAGCCGGAAGGCTAGCGGGGAAATATCCTACAATGAGCAGTTCTTC.